What follows are 10 T cell receptor beta chains derived from one specimen sequenced in a study of T cell responses to AZD1222 COVID-19 vaccine. Profiling relied on immunoSEQ multiplex PCR, and the TCRdb table lists in-frame clones only, not all of them. The sample has over 120,000 clones, approximately 90% seen once; the top ten hold roughly 3.7%. Material: peripheral blood, obtained on day 0 of AZD1222 vaccination. Every receptor here comes from an adult in good health.

The chain uses TRBV6-5 and TRBJ1-1, with D maybe TRBD1 (6 bases). Germline CDR1 reads MNHEY; CDR2 reads SVGAGI. V was trimmed by 6 bases and J by 1 base, leaving 9 bases between them. This CDR3 has 13 amino acids. CDR3 sequence: CASRLTGNTEAFF. CDR3 coding DNA: TGTGCCAGCAGATTGACAGGGAACACTGAAGCTTTCTTT.

The rearrangement uses TRBV19 and TRBJ2-7, with 9 bases that match TRBD1. Per the germline V gene, CDR1 is LNHDA and CDR2 is SQIVND (reference sequence). The V segment lost 7 bases and the J segment 3 bases; nucleotides outside the gene matches: 7. The CDR3 is 14 amino acids. The CDR3 loop reads CASTKQGAVYEQYF. CDR3 in DNA: TGTGCCAGTACCAAACAGGGGGCTGTCTACGAGCAGTACTTC.

J is TRBJ1-5 and V is TRBV28; tentative D call: TRBD1 (5 bases). Germline values: CDR1 MDHEN, CDR2 SYDVKM. The CDR3 extends over 14 amino acids. Between the trimmed V and J ends, which lost 6 bases and 2 bases, there was a span of 11 bases. The CDR3 spells CASRTDGRNQPQHF. In DNA, the CDR3 is TGTGCCAGCAGGACAGACGGACGCAATCAGCCCCAGCATTTT.

The chain employs TRBV7-2 and TRBJ2-2; no clear D. Germline CDR1 is SGHTA and CDR2 is FQGNSA. The CDR3 sequence is 13 residues long. The V and J ends lost 0 bases and 8 bases respectively, with 7 bases between them. The DNA for the CDR3 is TGTGCCAGCAGCTTAGCAAACTCGGGGGAGCTGTTTTTT. Its translation is CASSLANSGELFF.

The DNA for the CDR3 is TGTGCCAGCAACAACAGGAGCCGGGGTTATGGCTACACCTTC. Protein sequence: CASNNRSRGYGYTF. This sequence joins TRBV28 and TRBJ1-2; D might be TRBD1 (5 bases). The CDR3 sequence is 14 residues long. With 7 bases removed from V and 5 bases from J, the gap between germline ends came to 17 bases. CDR1 is MDHEN and CDR2 is SYDVKM in the germline V gene.

This chain uses TRBV6-1 with TRBJ2-7; 9 positions match TRBD1. The J segment lost 2 bases and the V segment lost 4 bases, leaving 9 bases of the junction unmatched. The germline V gene encodes CDR1 MNHNS and CDR2 SASEGT. The CDR3 runs to 16 residues. The CDR3 is CASSVLGTGPTYEQYF. The CDR3 DNA reads as TGTGCCAGCAGTGTCCTAGGGACAGGGCCGACCTACGAGCAGTACTTC.

A single count supports this clone. This rearrangement joins TRBV19 to TRBJ2-1; TRBD1 matches at 7 bases. V was pared by 6 bases and J by 15 bases, with 14 bases of the junction left unmatched. CDR1 and CDR2 (germline): LNHDA, SQIVND (reference sequence). This CDR3 region has 13 residues. For the CDR3, the DNA is TGTGCCAGTAGGAGAATAGGGGGCACCTCGGGGTTCTTC. It translates to CASRRIGGTSGFF.

The chain is built from TRBV19 and TRBJ1-1; TRBD1 is a possible D gene (5 bases). Trimming removed 7 bases from V and 2 bases from J, with 14 bases in between. The CDR3 length is 14 residues. CDR1 LNHDA and CDR2 SQIVND come from the germline V gene (reference sequence). The CDR3 sequence: CASTKPGPNTEAFF. CDR3 in DNA: TGTGCCAGTACGAAACCGGGGCCCAACACTGAAGCTTTCTTT.

This clone occurred once. This sequence joins TRBV5-1 and TRBJ2-3, with D possibly called TRBD1 or TRBD2 (5 bases each). This CDR3 region has 16 residues. Germline assignment: CDR1 SGHRS and CDR2 YFSETQ. V lost 4 bases to trimming and J lost 3 bases, with 18 bases between them. CDR3 coding DNA: TGCGCCAGCAGCCCGGGTGGGGGAAAGAGAACAGATACGCAGTATTTT. Protein: CASSPGGGKRTDTQYF. The full variable domain, in which reference TRBV5-1 and TRBJ2-3 provide the parts outside the CDR3, is KAGVTQTPRYLIKTRGQQVTLSCSPISGHRSVSWYQQTPGQGLQFLFEYFSETQRNKGNFPGRFSGRQFSNSRSEMNVSTLELGDSALYLCASSPGGGKRTDTQYFGPGTRLTVL.

J is TRBJ2-7 and V is TRBV11-2; D uncertain. This CDR3 spans 13 amino acids. Germline CDR1 SGHAT, CDR2 FQNNGV. V lost 3 bases and J lost 4, with 10 bases in between. The CDR3 is CASSFVLGYEQYF. CDR3 coding DNA: TGTGCCAGCAGCTTCGTACTCGGGTACGAGCAGTACTTC.